This T cell receptor beta chain was found in a study of PD-1 blockade in classical Hodgkin lymphoma. The overall study: Intravenous infusions of nivolumab 3 mg/kg reached patients every 2 weeks.

TCRdb keeps only in-frame clones here, not all; method: immunoSEQ multiplex PCR. This table has 72,000 or so clones, 90% to 95% appearing once. Study results and limitations: Significant TCR diversity gains by C4D1 occurred in CD4+ but not CD8+ cells.

V gave up 8 bases and J gave up 8 bases, with 16 bases separating them. The germline V gene encodes CDR1 LNHDA and CDR2 SQIVND (reference sequence). The CDR3 totals 13 residues. A note on this clone: Its antigen is unidentified.

With no exception, relapse followed autologous stem cell transplantation in all patients, and brentuximab vedotin exposure varied. The study recorded best responses of complete response, partial response or progressive disease. The sample was peripheral blood mononuclear cells (PBMCs), taken at baseline. The rearrangement links TRBV19 to TRBJ1-5, with no clear D. This receptor was taken from a human donor with classical Hodgkin lymphoma. The CDR3 bases are TGTGCCAGTTTGTCAAACGAAGGGAAGCCCCAGCATTTT. It is translated as CASLSNEGKPQHF.